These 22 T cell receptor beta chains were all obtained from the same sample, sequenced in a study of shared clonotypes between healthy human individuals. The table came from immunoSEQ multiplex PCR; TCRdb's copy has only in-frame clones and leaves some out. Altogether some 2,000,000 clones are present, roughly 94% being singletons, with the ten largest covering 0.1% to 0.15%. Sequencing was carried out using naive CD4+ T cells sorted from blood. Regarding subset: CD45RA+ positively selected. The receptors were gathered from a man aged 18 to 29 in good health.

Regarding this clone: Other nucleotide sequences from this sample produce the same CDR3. CDR3 sequence (DNA): TGTGCCAGCAGCTCGGGTGAGACCCAGTACTTC. Residues: CASSSGETQYF. The chain uses TRBV7-9 and TRBJ2-5; D gene ambiguous. CDR3 size: 11 residues. Germline assignment: CDR1 SEHNR and CDR2 FQNEAQ (reference sequence). Trimming cost V 4 bases and J 5 bases, with 5 bases left between them.

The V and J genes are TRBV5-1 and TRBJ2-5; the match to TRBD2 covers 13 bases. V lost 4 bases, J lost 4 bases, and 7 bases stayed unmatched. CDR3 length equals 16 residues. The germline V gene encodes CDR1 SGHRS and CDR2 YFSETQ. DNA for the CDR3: TGCGCCAGCAGCCCAAGACTAGCGGGGGGTAGAGAGACCCAGTACTTC. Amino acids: CASSPRLAGGRETQYF.

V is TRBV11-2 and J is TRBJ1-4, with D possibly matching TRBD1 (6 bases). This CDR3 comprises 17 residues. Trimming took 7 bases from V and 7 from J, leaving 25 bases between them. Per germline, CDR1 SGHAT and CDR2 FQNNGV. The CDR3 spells CASTPSRHGWGAEKLFF. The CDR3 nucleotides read TGTGCCAGCACCCCTAGCCGACACGGGTGGGGGGCTGAAAAACTGTTTTTT.

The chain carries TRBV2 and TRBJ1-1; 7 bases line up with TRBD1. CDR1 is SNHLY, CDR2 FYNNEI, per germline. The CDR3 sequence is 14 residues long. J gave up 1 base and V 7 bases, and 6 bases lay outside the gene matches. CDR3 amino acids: CASTTRQGNTEAFF. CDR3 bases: TGTGCCAGCACAACGAGACAGGGGAACACTGAAGCTTTCTTT.

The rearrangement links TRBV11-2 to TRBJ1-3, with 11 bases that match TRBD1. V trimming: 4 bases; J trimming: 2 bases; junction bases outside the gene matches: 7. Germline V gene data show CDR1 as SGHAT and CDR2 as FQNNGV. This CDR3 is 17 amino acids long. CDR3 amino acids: CASSYWTGGDAGNTIYF. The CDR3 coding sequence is TGTGCCAGCAGCTACTGGACAGGGGGCGACGCTGGAAACACCATATATTTT. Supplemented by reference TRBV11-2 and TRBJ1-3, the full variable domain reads EAGVAQSPRYKIIEKRQSVAFWCNPISGHATLYWYQQILGQGPKLLIQFQNNGVVDDSQLPKDRFSAERLKGVDSTLKIQPAKLEDSAVYLCASSYWTGGDAGNTIYFGEGSWLTVV.

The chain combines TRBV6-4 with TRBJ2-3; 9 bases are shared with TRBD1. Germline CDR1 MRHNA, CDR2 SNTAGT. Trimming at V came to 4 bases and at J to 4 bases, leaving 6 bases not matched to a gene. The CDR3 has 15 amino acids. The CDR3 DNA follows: TGTGCCAGCAGTGTTCAACAGGGGGCTTCAGATACGCAGTATTTT. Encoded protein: CASSVQQGASDTQYF.

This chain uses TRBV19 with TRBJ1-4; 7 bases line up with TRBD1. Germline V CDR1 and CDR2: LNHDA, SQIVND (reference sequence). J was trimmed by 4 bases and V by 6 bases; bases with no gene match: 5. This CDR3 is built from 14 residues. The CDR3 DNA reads TGTGCCAGTAGAAGGACAGGTTATAATGAAAAACTGTTTTTT. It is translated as CASRRTGYNEKLFF.

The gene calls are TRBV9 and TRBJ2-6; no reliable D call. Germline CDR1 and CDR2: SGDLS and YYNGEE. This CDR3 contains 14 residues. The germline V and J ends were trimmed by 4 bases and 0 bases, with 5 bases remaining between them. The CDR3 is CASSINSGANVLTF. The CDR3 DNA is TGTGCCAGCAGCATCAACTCTGGGGCCAACGTCCTGACTTTC.

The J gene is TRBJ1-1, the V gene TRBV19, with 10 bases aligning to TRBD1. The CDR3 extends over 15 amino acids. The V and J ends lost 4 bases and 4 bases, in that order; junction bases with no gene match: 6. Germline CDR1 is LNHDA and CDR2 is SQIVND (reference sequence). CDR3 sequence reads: CASSTSGQGITEAFF. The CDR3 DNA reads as TGTGCCAGTAGTACATCGGGACAGGGGATCACTGAAGCTTTCTTT.

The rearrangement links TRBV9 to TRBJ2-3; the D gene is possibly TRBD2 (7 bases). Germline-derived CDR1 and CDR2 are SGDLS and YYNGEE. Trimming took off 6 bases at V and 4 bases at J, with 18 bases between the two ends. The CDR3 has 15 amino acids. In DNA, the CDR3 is TGTGCCAGCACCGGTCGGGGGGCCGTGTCAGATACGCAGTATTTT. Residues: CASTGRGAVSDTQYF.

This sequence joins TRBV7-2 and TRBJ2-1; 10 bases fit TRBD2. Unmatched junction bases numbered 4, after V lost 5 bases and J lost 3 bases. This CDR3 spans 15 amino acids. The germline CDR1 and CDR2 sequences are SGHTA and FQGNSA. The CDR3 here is CASSPRTSGYNEQFF. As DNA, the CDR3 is TGTGCCAGCAGCCCCCGGACTAGCGGCTACAATGAGCAGTTCTTC.

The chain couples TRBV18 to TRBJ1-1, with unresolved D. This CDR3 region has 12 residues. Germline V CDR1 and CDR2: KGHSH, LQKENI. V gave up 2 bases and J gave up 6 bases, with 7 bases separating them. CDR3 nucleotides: TGTGCCAGCTCACCAGGTTCCGCTGAAGCTTTCTTT. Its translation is CASSPGSAEAFF.

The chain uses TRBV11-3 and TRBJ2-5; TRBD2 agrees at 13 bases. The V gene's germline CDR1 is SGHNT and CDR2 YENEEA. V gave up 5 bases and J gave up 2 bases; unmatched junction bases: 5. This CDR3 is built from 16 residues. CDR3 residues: CASSPGTSGAQETQYF. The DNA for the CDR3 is TGTGCCAGCAGCCCCGGGACTAGCGGGGCGCAAGAGACCCAGTACTTC.

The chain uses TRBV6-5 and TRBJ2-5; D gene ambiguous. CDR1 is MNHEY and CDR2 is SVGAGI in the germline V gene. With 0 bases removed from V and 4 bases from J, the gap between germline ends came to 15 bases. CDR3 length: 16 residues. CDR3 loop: CASSYSGRWRRETQYF. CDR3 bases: TGTGCCAGCAGTTACTCAGGGCGGTGGCGGAGAGAGACCCAGTACTTC.

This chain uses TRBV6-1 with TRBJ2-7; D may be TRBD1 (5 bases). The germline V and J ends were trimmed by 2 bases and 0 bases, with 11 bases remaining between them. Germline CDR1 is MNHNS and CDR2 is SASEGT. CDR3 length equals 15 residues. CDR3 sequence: CASSEWGTSSYEQYF. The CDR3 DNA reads TGTGCCAGCAGTGAATGGGGCACGAGCTCCTACGAGCAGTACTTC.

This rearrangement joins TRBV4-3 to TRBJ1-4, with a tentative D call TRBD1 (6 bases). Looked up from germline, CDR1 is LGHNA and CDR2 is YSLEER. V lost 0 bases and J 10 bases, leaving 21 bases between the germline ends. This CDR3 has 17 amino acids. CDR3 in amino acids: CASSQDPPVGGRGKLFF. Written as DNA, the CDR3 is TGCGCCAGCAGCCAAGATCCCCCTGTGGGGGGCCGAGGAAAACTGTTTTTT.

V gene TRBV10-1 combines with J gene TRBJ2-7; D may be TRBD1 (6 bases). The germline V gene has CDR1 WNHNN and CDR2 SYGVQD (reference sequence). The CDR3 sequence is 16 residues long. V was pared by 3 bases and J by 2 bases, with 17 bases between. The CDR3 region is CASSDVGTSGAYEQYF. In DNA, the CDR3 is TGCGCCAGCAGTGATGTGGGGACCTCAGGGGCCTACGAGCAGTACTTC.

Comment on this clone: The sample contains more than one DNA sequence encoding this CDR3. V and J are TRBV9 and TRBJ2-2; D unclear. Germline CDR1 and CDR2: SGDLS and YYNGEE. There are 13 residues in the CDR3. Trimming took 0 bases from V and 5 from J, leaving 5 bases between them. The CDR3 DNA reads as TGTGCCAGCAGCGTAGGTGGGACCGGGGAGCTGTTTTTT. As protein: CASSVGGTGELFF.

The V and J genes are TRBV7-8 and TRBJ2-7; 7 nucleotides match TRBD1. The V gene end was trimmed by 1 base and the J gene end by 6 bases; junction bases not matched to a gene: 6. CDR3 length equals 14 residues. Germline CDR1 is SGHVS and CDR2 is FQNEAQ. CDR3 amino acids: CASSLGRGMSEQYF. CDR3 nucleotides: TGTGCCAGCAGCTTAGGCAGGGGGATGAGCGAGCAGTACTTC. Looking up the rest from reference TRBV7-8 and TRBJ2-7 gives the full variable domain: GAGVSQSPRYKVAKRGQDVALRCDPISGHVSLFWYQQALGQGPEFLTYFQNEAQLDKSGLPSDRFFAERPEGSVSTLKIQRTQQEDSAVYLCASSLGRGMSEQYFGPGTRLTVT.

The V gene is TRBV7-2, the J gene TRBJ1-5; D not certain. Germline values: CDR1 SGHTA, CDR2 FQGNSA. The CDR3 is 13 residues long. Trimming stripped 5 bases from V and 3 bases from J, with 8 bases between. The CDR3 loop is CASSRRDNQPQHF. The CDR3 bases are TGTGCCAGCAGCCGCAGAGACAATCAGCCCCAGCATTTT.

The CDR3 spells CASSPPGTVRSETQYF. CDR3 bases: TGTGCCAGCTCACCCCCGGGGACTGTTCGATCGGAGACCCAGTACTTC. The chain combines TRBV18 with TRBJ2-5; D is perhaps TRBD2 (6 bases). The CDR3 loop spans 16 amino acids. The V gene's germline CDR1 is KGHSH and CDR2 LQKENI. V shed 3 bases and J shed 5 bases, with 19 bases lying between them.

CDR3 region: CASSPGLAPGNEQFF. CDR3 DNA sequence: TGTGCCAGCTCACCGGGACTAGCGCCCGGCAATGAGCAGTTCTTC. The chain joins TRBV18 to TRBJ2-1; 10 nucleotides match TRBD2. The CDR3 length is 15 residues. Germline CDR1 KGHSH, CDR2 LQKENI. Trimming at V came to 3 bases and at J to 6 bases, leaving 5 bases not matched to a gene.